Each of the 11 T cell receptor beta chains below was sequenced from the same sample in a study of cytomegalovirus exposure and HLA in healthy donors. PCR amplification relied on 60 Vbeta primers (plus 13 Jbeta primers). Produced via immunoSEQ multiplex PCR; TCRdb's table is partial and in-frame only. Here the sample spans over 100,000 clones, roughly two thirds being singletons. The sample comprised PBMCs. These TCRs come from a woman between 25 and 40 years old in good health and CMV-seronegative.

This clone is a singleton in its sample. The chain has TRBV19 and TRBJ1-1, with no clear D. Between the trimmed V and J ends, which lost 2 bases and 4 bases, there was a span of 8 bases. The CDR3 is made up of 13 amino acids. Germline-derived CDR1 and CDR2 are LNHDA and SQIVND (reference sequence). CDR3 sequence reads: CASSINPITEAFF. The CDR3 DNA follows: TGTGCCAGTAGTATAAATCCTATCACTGAAGCTTTCTTT. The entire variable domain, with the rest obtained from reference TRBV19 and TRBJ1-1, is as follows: DGGITQSPKYLFRKEGQNVTLSCEQNLNHDAMYWYRQDPGQGLRLIYYSQIVNDFQKGDIAEGYSVSREKKESFPLTVTSAQKNPTAFYLCASSINPITEAFFGQGTRLTVV.

For the CDR3, the DNA is TGTGCCAGCAGTTTAATGTCGCGGACAGGGGGCTCTGGCTACACCTTC. It specifies CASSLMSRTGGSGYTF. The rearrangement joins TRBV27 to TRBJ1-2; 11 nucleotides agree with TRBD1. The germline V gene has CDR1 MNHEY and CDR2 SMNVEV (reference sequence). The CDR3 is 16 amino acids. Trimming removed 2 bases from V and 7 bases from J; junction bases left unmatched: 9.

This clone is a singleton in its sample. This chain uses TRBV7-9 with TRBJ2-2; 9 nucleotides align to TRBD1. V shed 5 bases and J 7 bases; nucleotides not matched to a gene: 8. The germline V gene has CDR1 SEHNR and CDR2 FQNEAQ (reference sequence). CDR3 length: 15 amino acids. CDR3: CASSEGDRVGGELFF. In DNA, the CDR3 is TGTGCCAGCAGCGAAGGGGACAGGGTCGGCGGGGAGCTGTTTTTT.

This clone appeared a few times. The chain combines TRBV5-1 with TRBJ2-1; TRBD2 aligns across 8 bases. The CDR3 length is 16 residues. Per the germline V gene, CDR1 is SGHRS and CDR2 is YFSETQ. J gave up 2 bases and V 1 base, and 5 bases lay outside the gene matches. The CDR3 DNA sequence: TGCGCCAGCAGCTTGAGCGGGAGTATTACCTACAATGAGCAGTTCTTC. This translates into CASSLSGSITYNEQFF.

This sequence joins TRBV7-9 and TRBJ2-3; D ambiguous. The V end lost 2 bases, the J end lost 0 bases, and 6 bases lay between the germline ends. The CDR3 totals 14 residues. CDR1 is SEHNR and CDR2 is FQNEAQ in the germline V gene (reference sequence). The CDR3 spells CASSLRLSTDTQYF. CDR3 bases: TGTGCCAGCAGCTTACGACTGAGCACAGATACGCAGTATTTT.

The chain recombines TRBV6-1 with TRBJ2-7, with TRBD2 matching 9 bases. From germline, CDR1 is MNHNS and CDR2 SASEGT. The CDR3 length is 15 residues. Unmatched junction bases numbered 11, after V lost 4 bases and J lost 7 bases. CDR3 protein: CASSGQASGIGEQYF. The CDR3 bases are TGTGCCAGCAGTGGGCAAGCTAGCGGGATTGGGGAGCAGTACTTC.

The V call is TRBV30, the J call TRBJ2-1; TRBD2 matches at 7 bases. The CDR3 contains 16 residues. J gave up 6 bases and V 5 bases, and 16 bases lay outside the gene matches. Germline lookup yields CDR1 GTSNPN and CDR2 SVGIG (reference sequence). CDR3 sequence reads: CAWEGLSADRTNEQFF. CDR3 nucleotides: TGTGCCTGGGAGGGACTATCAGCGGATCGCACCAATGAGCAGTTCTTC.

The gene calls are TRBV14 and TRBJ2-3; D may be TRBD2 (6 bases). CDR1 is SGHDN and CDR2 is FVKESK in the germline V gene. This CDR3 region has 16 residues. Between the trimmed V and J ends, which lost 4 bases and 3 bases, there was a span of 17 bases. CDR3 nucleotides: TGTGCCAGCAGCCCCCTTCCGGGAGTCGAGACAGATACGCAGTATTTT. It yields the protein CASSPLPGVETDTQYF.

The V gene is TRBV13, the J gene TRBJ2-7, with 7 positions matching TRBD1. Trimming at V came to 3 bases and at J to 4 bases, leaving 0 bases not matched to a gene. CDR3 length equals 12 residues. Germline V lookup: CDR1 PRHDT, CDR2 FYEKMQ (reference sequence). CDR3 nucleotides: TGTGCCAGCAGCTTGACAGGGTACGAGCAGTACTTC. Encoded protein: CASSLTGYEQYF.

DNA of the CDR3: TGTGCCAGCAGTTGGAGTAACACCGGGGAGCTGTTTTTT. This encodes CASSWSNTGELFF. J is TRBJ2-2 and V is TRBV2; D unresolved. Germline assignment: CDR1 SNHLY and CDR2 FYNNEI. The CDR3 consists of 13 residues. V was shortened by 5 bases and J by 2 bases, with 6 bases between the two germline ends.

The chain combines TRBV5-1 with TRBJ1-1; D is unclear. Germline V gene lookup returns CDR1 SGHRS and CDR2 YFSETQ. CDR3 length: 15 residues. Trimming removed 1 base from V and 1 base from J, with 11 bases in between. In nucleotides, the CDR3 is TGCGCCAGCAGCTTGTTACCGAACACGAACACTGAAGCTTTCTTT. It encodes CASSLLPNTNTEAFF.